Shown below are 22 T cell receptor beta chains from a single sample sequenced in a study of beta chain features in type 1 diabetes. Every isolated RNA sample was fully reverse transcribed, so sequencing captured expressed TCRB transcripts. Produced via immunoSEQ multiplex PCR; TCRdb's table is partial and in-frame only. The data hold approximately 140,000 clones, with less than 10% observed a single time. Sequenced material: central memory CD4+ T cells from blood. The receptor source for this set is a woman between 40 and 50 years old in good health.

The chain links TRBV6-5 to TRBJ2-1, with a weak D call TRBD2 (5 bases). The germline CDR1 and CDR2 sequences are MNHEY and SVGAGI. The CDR3 sequence is 13 residues long. V was cut by 5 bases and J by 6 bases, with 11 bases left in between. The CDR3 DNA is TGTGCCAGCAGTCCGGACTCCGTCAATGAGCAGTTCTTC. It encodes CASSPDSVNEQFF.

This clone was counted between two and nine times. The chain joins TRBV6-5 to TRBJ1-1; D remains unclear. CDR1 and CDR2 from the germline V gene are MNHEY and SVGAGI. The CDR3 sequence is 12 residues long. V was shortened by 6 bases and J by 7 bases, with 12 bases between the two germline ends. The CDR3 reads CASSLGAIEAFF. DNA of the CDR3: TGTGCCAGCAGCTTGGGCGCGATTGAAGCTTTCTTT.

This clone was counted only a few times. The chain links TRBV6-6 to TRBJ1-1, with D perhaps TRBD1 (5 bases). V was cut by 2 bases and J by 6 bases, with 7 bases left in between. The CDR3 spans 12 residues. Germline V lookup: CDR1 MNHNY, CDR2 SVGAGI (reference sequence). The chain's CDR3 is CASSYGGSEAFF. DNA for the CDR3: TGTGCCAGCAGTTACGGGGGGTCTGAAGCTTTCTTT.

The chain uses TRBV7-6 and TRBJ2-5; D is possibly TRBD2 (6 bases). Trimming shortened V by 5 bases and J by 4 bases, and 14 bases separated the two germline ends. The germline V gene has CDR1 SGHVS and CDR2 FNYEAQ. The CDR3 is made up of 14 amino acids. Here the CDR3 DNA reads TGTGCCAGCAGCCCGGAAGGAGGGTCAGAGACCCAGTACTTC. This translates into CASSPEGGSETQYF.

This clone has only a few counts. The V gene is TRBV6-5, the J gene TRBJ2-3; weak D call: TRBD1 (6 bases). CDR1 is MNHEY and CDR2 is SVGAGI in the germline V gene. Trimming stripped 5 bases from V and 4 bases from J, with 13 bases between. This CDR3 contains 14 residues. The CDR3 loop reads CASSDRWDADTQYF. Here the CDR3 DNA reads TGTGCCAGCAGTGACAGGTGGGACGCAGATACGCAGTATTTT.

The chain employs TRBV4-3 and TRBJ2-1; 7 bases align to TRBD1. Trimming took 0 bases from V and 6 from J; bases not matched to a gene: 11. From germline, CDR1 is LGHNA and CDR2 YSLEER. This CDR3 is built from 17 residues. The CDR3 coding sequence is TGCGCCAGCAGCCAAGAGGGTCCAGGGGGTTTTGTCAATGAGCAGTTCTTC. This encodes CASSQEGPGGFVNEQFF.

V is TRBV9 and J is TRBJ2-4; 8 bases line up with TRBD2. CDR1 is SGDLS and CDR2 is YYNGEE in the germline V gene. V gave up 2 bases and J gave up 8 bases; unmatched junction bases: 6. This CDR3 spans 14 amino acids. DNA of the CDR3: TGTGCCAGCAGCGTCCGGGGGGGCCTGGACATTCAGTACTTC. This gives the protein CASSVRGGLDIQYF.

Only a few counts were recorded for this clone. This chain links TRBV6-5 with TRBJ1-2; possibly TRBD1 for D (5 bases). Trimming stripped 5 bases from V and 7 bases from J, with 17 bases between. The CDR3 has 14 amino acids. Germline CDR1 reads MNHEY; CDR2 reads SVGAGI. Here the CDR3 reads CASSPRARVRGYTF. The CDR3 DNA reads as TGTGCCAGCAGTCCCCGGGCCAGGGTGCGTGGCTACACCTTC.

A few counts support this clone. The chain uses TRBV2 and TRBJ1-1; weak D call: TRBD1 (5 bases). The CDR3 length is 14 residues. Germline loops: CDR1 SNHLY, CDR2 FYNNEI. The V and J ends lost 6 bases and 3 bases respectively, with 14 bases between them. The DNA for the CDR3 is TGTGCCAGCAGGTCAGGGAAGGTTCACACTGAAGCTTTCTTT. As protein: CASRSGKVHTEAFF.

Of note for this clone: This sample includes further DNA sequences coding for the same CDR3. V gene TRBV11-1 combines with J gene TRBJ2-1; tentatively, D is TRBD2 (5 bases). There are 17 residues in the CDR3. Germline V gives CDR1 SGHAT, CDR2 FQDESV (reference sequence). The V end was cut by 1 base, the J end by 0 bases, with 13 bases between. DNA of the CDR3: TGTGCCAGCAGCTTAGGAGGCCGAGGAGGCTCCTACAATGAGCAGTTCTTC. Translation gives CASSLGGRGGSYNEQFF.

To note about this clone: The sample has other DNA sequences that encode this CDR3 too. The gene calls are TRBV7-2 and TRBJ2-2, with a weak D call TRBD2 (7 bases). Germline CDR1 SGHTA, CDR2 FQGNSA. Between the trimmed V and J ends, which lost 2 bases and 0 bases, there was a span of 13 bases. This CDR3 spans 17 amino acids. CDR3 sequence (DNA): TGTGCCAGCAGCTTAAACGGGGGGCGAGCGAACACCGGGGAGCTGTTTTTT. Protein: CASSLNGGRANTGELFF.

J is TRBJ1-3 and V is TRBV6-5; D uncertain. Trimming pared 6 bases from V and 3 bases from J, leaving 9 bases between. CDR3 size: 13 residues. Germline values: CDR1 MNHEY, CDR2 SVGAGI. The CDR3 region is CASSGVFGNTIYF. The CDR3 region has the DNA TGTGCCAGCAGCGGGGTCTTTGGAAACACCATATATTTT.

This clone was counted between two and nine times. This chain uses TRBV7-8 with TRBJ2-7; 7 bases are shared with TRBD1. Germline V gene lookup returns CDR1 SGHVS and CDR2 FQNEAQ. CDR3 length: 15 residues. The ends lost 1 base at V and 4 bases at J; junction bases unmatched: 7. The CDR3: CASSLESGGGYEQYF. In nucleotides, the CDR3 is TGTGCCAGCAGCTTAGAGTCAGGGGGTGGGTACGAGCAGTACTTC.

This clone was counted between two and nine times. In DNA form, the CDR3 reads TGTGCCAGCAGCTTAGGGAGCAGGGTGAACACTGAAGCTTTCTTT. Its translation is CASSLGSRVNTEAFF. The rearrangement links TRBV11-2 to TRBJ1-1, with TRBD1 as a possible D gene (5 bases). V was shortened by 1 base and J by 0 bases, with 9 bases between the two germline ends. Germline assignment: CDR1 SGHAT and CDR2 FQNNGV. This CDR3 is 15 amino acids long.

The chain combines TRBV14 with TRBJ2-2, with TRBD1 matching over 7 bases. This CDR3 spans 15 amino acids. Germline values: CDR1 SGHDN, CDR2 FVKESK. Trimming cost V 5 bases and J 5 bases; bases outside gene matches: 8. In DNA form, the CDR3 reads TGTGCCAGCAGCACCTGGGACAGCCAAACCGGGGAGCTGTTTTTT. It is translated as CASSTWDSQTGELFF.

This clone was counted only a few times. This chain connects TRBV7-2 to TRBJ2-7; a weak D match, TRBD2 (5 bases). The V end lost 1 base, the J end lost 3 bases, and 7 bases lay between the germline ends. CDR3 length equals 13 residues. CDR1 and CDR2 from the germline V gene are SGHTA and FQGNSA. In nucleotides, the CDR3 is TGTGCCAGCAGCTTAGACCGGGGCTACGAGCAGTACTTC. Protein sequence: CASSLDRGYEQYF.

The rearrangement links TRBV9 to TRBJ1-1; D is perhaps TRBD1 (6 bases). Germline-derived CDR1 and CDR2 are SGDLS and YYNGEE. CDR3 length equals 14 residues. Trimming took 3 bases from V and 4 from J, leaving 13 bases between them. The CDR3 DNA sequence: TGTGCCAGCAGCGCTACCACAGGGACCACTGAAGCTTTCTTT. This codes for CASSATTGTTEAFF.

This clone was detected a few times. This chain connects TRBV7-9 to TRBJ1-5, with 12 bases identical to TRBD1. J gave up 6 bases and V 5 bases, and 8 bases lay outside the gene matches. CDR1 SEHNR and CDR2 FQNEAQ come from the germline V gene (reference sequence). There are 16 residues in the CDR3. The CDR3 nucleotides are TGTGCCAGCAGCCCTTCCCCGGGACAGGGGGCTCAGCCCCAGCATTTT. Protein product: CASSPSPGQGAQPQHF.

This clone was seen a handful of times. The CDR3 reads CASSDLRTASSYEQYF. The CDR3 DNA sequence: TGTGCCAGCAGTGACCTAAGGACAGCTAGCTCCTACGAGCAGTACTTC. The rearrangement uses TRBV6-1 and TRBJ2-7; D is perhaps TRBD1 (6 bases). CDR1 and CDR2 (germline): MNHNS, SASEGT. This CDR3 spans 16 amino acids. Deletions cut 3 bases from V and 0 bases from J, with 15 bases between.

V is TRBV10-2 and J is TRBJ1-5; TRBD1 matches at 7 bases. This CDR3 contains 12 residues. Germline lookup yields CDR1 WSHSY and CDR2 SAAADI. J lost 2 bases, V lost 10 bases, and 2 bases had no gene match. DNA for the CDR3: TGCGCCATAGGGACAGGCAATCAGCCCCAGCATTTT. Its translation is CAIGTGNQPQHF.

The chain couples TRBV9 to TRBJ2-2, with TRBD1 as a possible D gene (5 bases). The CDR3 runs 17 residues. Trimming took 0 bases from V and 7 from J, leaving 19 bases between them. Germline lookup yields CDR1 SGDLS and CDR2 YYNGEE. The CDR3 loop reads CASSVAGQGPRGGELFF. Here the CDR3 DNA reads TGTGCCAGCAGCGTAGCTGGGCAGGGCCCGCGCGGCGGGGAGCTGTTTTTT.

The chain has TRBV29-1 and TRBJ2-3; TRBD1 agrees at 10 bases. CDR1 is SQVTM, CDR2 ANQGSEA, per germline. The ends lost 5 bases at V and 0 bases at J; junction bases unmatched: 8. The CDR3 runs 16 residues. CDR3: CSVIGAGQGSTDTQYF. CDR3 in DNA: TGCAGCGTTATTGGGGCGGGACAGGGGAGCACAGATACGCAGTATTTT.